These T cell receptor beta chains were read from a single sample in a study of cytomegalovirus exposure and HLA in healthy donors. Data came from immunoSEQ multiplex PCR; TCRdb stores just in-frame clones and leaves some out. The sample table sets out 75,000 to 100,000 clones. Source material: PBMCs. Receptor source: a woman in her sixties in good health and CMV-seronegative. CDR3s include the opening cysteine and the closing phenylalanine or tryptophan. A D gene is named only where the DNA matches it firmly.

j_call v_call d_call cdr3_nt cdr3_aa
TRBJ1-2 TRBV7-6 - TGTGCCCTCAAAACAGGGAGGGACTATGGCTACACCTTC CALKTGRDYGYTF
TRBJ2-1 TRBV6-6 TRBD2 TGTGCCAGCAGTCCTTTAGCGGGAGGGGCGGGGCAGTTCTTC CASSPLAGGAGQFF
TRBJ1-6 TRBV6-5 TRBD1 TGTGCCAGCAGTAACCCGGACAGGTGGGATTCACCCCTCCACTTT CASSNPDRWDSPLHF
TRBJ1-3 TRBV18 - TGTGCCAGCTCACCCCGGGAGGGAGACTCTGGAAACACCATATATTTT CASSPREGDSGNTIYF
TRBJ2-2 TRBV14 - TGTGCCAGCAGCCAAGCAATACAGGTCCGGGAGCTGTTTTTT CASSQAIQVRELFF
TRBJ2-7 TRBV28 TRBD2 TGTGCCAGCAGTTTAAGCGGGAGGTGGTCCTACGAGCAGTACTTC CASSLSGRWSYEQYF
TRBJ2-1 TRBV5-1 TRBD2 TGCGCCAGCAGCTTAAATCCGGGACTAGCGGGAGCCTACAATGAGCAGTTCTTC CASSLNPGLAGAYNEQFF
TRBJ2-1 TRBV29-1 TRBD1 TGCAGCGCCACAGGGGGCGCATACGATGAGCAGTTCTTC CSATGGAYDEQFF
TRBJ1-6 TRBV10-3 - TGTGCCATCAGGACAGCTAACAATTCACCCCTCCACTTT CAIRTANNSPLHF
TRBJ2-7 TRBV11-1 - TGTGCCAGCAGCCAACTTTACGAGCAGTACTTC CASSQLYEQYF
TRBJ1-1 TRBV28 - TGTGCCAGCATCGGGGGGGGGAACACTGAAGCTTTCTTT CASIGGGNTEAFF
TRBJ2-7 TRBV5-4 TRBD2 TGTGCCAGCAGCTTGGATGCTAGCGGGTCCTACGAGCAGTACTTC CASSLDASGSYEQYF
TRBJ2-7 TRBV10-3 TRBD1 TGTGCCATCAGTTACGACAGGGGCGTGGGCGAGCAGTACTTC CAISYDRGVGEQYF
TRBJ2-3 TRBV6-6 - TGTGCCAGCAGCGGGGGCGGGAGAGGTCCAGATACGCAGTATTTT CASSGGGRGPDTQYF
TRBJ2-7 TRBV28 TRBD2 TGTGCCAGCGGAGGAGGGAGGGGATCGGCTTACGAGCAGTACTTC CASGGGRGSAYEQYF
TRBJ2-7 TRBV15 - TGTGCCACCAGCAGATTTGGAGGAGCCTACGAGCAGTACTTC CATSRFGGAYEQYF
TRBJ2-5 TRBV9 TRBD2 TGTGCCAGCAGCGTCATTAGCGGGAGGGGGGGAGAGACCCAGTACTTC CASSVISGRGGETQYF
TRBJ1-6 TRBV28 - TGTGCCAGCGTACAGAATAATTCACCCCTCCACTTT CASVQNNSPLHF
TRBJ1-2 TRBV7-3 - TGTGCCAGCAGCTTAATGGCAGGGAATGACTATGGCTACACCTTC CASSLMAGNDYGYTF
TRBJ2-5 TRBV18 TRBD1 TGTGCCAGCTCACCACGAGGACAGGGTGGGCAAGAGACCCAGTACTTC CASSPRGQGGQETQYF
TRBJ1-2 TRBV30 - TGTGCCTGGAGTGTATCCGGGTATGGCTACACCTTC CAWSVSGYGYTF
TRBJ1-2 TRBV7-9 - TGTGCCAGCAGCTCCAGCGGGGCTACCTATGGCTACACCTTC CASSSSGATYGYTF
TRBJ1-1 TRBV6-1 - TGTGCCACCCTGGAGGCGCGGTACACTGAAGCTTTCTTT CATLEARYTEAFF
TRBJ2-1 TRBV28 TRBD2 TGTGCCAGCAGTTCCTCCGGGACTAGTCATGAGCAGTTCTTC CASSSSGTSHEQFF
TRBJ2-5 TRBV6-1 - TGTGCCAGCAGTGGAGTTCCGGGAACACAAGAGACCCAGTACTTC CASSGVPGTQETQYF
TRBJ2-3 TRBV13 TRBD2 TGTGCCAGCAGCTTGGGGACTAGCGGCACCATGGGGACGCAGTATTTT CASSLGTSGTMGTQYF
TRBJ2-5 TRBV11-3 TRBD2 TGTGCCAGCAGCTTTAGCGGGGAAGAGACCCAGTACTTC CASSFSGEETQYF
TRBJ2-7 TRBV7-2 - TGTGCCAGTGGGTCCGGAGTAGCGAGGGAGCAGTACTTC CASGSGVAREQYF
TRBJ1-2 TRBV28 - TGTGCCAGCAGTTTAATGCCACAGGCCTATGGCTACACCTTC CASSLMPQAYGYTF
TRBJ2-7 TRBV28 - TGTGCCAGCGGCGGGCAGACTCCTTACGAGCAGTACTTC CASGGQTPYEQYF
TRBJ1-1 TRBV6-5 TRBD1 TGTGCCAGCAGTTACTCCGGGACAGGGCTTGACACTGAAGCTTTCTTT CASSYSGTGLDTEAFF
TRBJ2-5 TRBV7-7 - TGTGCTAGCAGCTTGGGGACTTCGGCGGAGACCCAGTACTTC CASSLGTSAETQYF
TRBJ1-2 TRBV9 TRBD1 TGTGCCAGCAGCGAATCGACAGGGGGTGGCTACACCTTC CASSESTGGGYTF